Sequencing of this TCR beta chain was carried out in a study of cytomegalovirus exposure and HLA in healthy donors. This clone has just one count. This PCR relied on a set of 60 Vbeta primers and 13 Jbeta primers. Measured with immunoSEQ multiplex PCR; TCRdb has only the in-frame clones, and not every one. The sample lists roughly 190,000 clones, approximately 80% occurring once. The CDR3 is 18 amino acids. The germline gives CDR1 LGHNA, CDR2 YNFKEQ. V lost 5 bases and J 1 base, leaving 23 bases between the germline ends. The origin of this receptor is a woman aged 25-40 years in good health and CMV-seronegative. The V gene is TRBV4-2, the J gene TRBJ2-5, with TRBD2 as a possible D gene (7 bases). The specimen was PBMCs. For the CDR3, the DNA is TGTGCCAGCAGCGACCGGCAGGGGCGCGGGAGTCTCCAAGAGACCCAGTACTTC. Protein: CASSDRQGRGSLQETQYF.